What follows are 18 T cell receptor beta chains derived from one specimen sequenced in a study of blood T cell repertoires in COVID-19 (dated by TCRdb to 2020 to 2021). Library preparation used the immunoSEQ multiplex PCR assay. TCRdb re-hosts the immuneACCESS table, in-frame sequences only. Its copies lack some clones; in the studies checked, an unresolved V gene accounts for under half of them, and the cause for the rest is not known. The sample has some 240,000 clones on record, around 87% of them singletons. The leading ten clones occupy 7.2% of the sample. The specimen sequenced was peripheral blood. The receptor source for this set is a man in his 60s who had recovered from COVID-19.

This clone was counted at least ten times. This chain connects TRBV5-1 to TRBJ2-4; possibly TRBD2 for D (6 bases). The length of the CDR3 is 14 residues. From germline, CDR1 is SGHRS and CDR2 YFSETQ. Trimming removed 4 bases from V and 4 bases from J, with 12 bases in between. CDR3 loop: CASSIGGQKNIQYF. Here the CDR3 DNA reads TGCGCCAGCAGCATTGGAGGGCAAAAAAACATTCAGTACTTC.

This clone occurred a few times. The rearrangement joins TRBV7-6 to TRBJ2-1; TRBD2 agrees at 8 bases. V shed 3 bases, J shed 1 base, and the junction held 5 bases outside the gene matches. CDR1 and CDR2 (germline): SGHVS, FNYEAQ. The CDR3 covers 16 residues. The CDR3 bases are TGTGCCAGCAGCTTCGGGGGGGCCCTATCCTACAATGAGCAGTTCTTC. Protein sequence: CASSFGGALSYNEQFF.

This sequence joins TRBV12-5 and TRBJ2-2; 7 bases are shared with TRBD1. Trimming removed 2 bases from V and 6 bases from J; junction bases left unmatched: 3. Germline V gene data show CDR1 as LGHNT and CDR2 as FRNRAP. The length of the CDR3 is 14 residues. CDR3 region: CASGLIDRAGELFF. CDR3 sequence (DNA): TGTGCTAGTGGTTTGATCGACAGGGCCGGGGAGCTGTTTTTT.

The chain recombines TRBV5-1 with TRBJ2-2, with D perhaps TRBD2 (5 bases). V was trimmed by 1 base and J by 5 bases, leaving 6 bases between them. Looked up from germline, CDR1 is SGHRS and CDR2 is YFSETQ. The CDR3 sequence is 13 residues long. The CDR3 region is CASSLRETGELFF. CDR3 in DNA: TGCGCCAGCAGCTTGAGGGAGACCGGGGAGCTGTTTTTT.

V is TRBV6-5 and J is TRBJ2-7, with a weak D call TRBD2 (5 bases). This CDR3 is 12 amino acids long. Trimming pared 10 bases from V and 6 bases from J, leaving 16 bases between. Germline CDR1 and CDR2: MNHEY and SVGAGI. The CDR3 spells CATGPTAGEQYF. The CDR3 DNA sequence: TGTGCCACCGGGCCTACCGCGGGCGAGCAGTACTTC.

This sequence joins TRBV6-5 and TRBJ1-2, with 9 positions matching TRBD1. This CDR3 contains 15 residues. Germline-derived CDR1 and CDR2 are MNHEY and SVGAGI. V was clipped by 7 bases and J by 2 bases; unmatched bases: 8. CDR3 DNA sequence: TGTGCCAGCACCTACCTGGACAGGGGAAACTATGGCTACACCTTC. It yields the protein CASTYLDRGNYGYTF.

This chain connects TRBV2 to TRBJ2-5; 11 positions match TRBD2. Germline values: CDR1 SNHLY, CDR2 FYNNEI. After removal of 1 base from V and 1 base from J, the junction contained 5 bases not matched to a gene. The CDR3 totals 17 residues. For the CDR3, the DNA is TGTGCCAGCAGTGAAGGGTCTAGCGGGGGGCTCCAAGAGACCCAGTACTTC. The encoded protein is CASSEGSSGGLQETQYF. Combining the CDR3 with reference TRBV2 and TRBJ2-5 gives the whole variable domain EPEVTQTPSHQVTQMGQEVILRCVPISNHLYFYWYRQILGQKVEFLVSFYNNEISEKSEIFDDQFSVERPDGSNFTLKIRSTKLEDSAMYFCASSEGSSGGLQETQYFGPGTRLLVL.

This clone was picked up one time. The chain joins TRBV5-5 to TRBJ2-7, with 9 nucleotides matching TRBD2. Trimming took 3 bases from V and 3 from J; bases not matched to a gene: 7. Germline V gene data show CDR1 as SGHKS and CDR2 as YYEKEE (reference sequence). CDR3 length: 15 residues. Here the CDR3 DNA reads TGTGCCAGCAGCTCCAGGCGGGGGGGGTACTACGAGCAGTACTTC. Translation gives CASSSRRGGYYEQYF.

The V and J genes are TRBV7-2 and TRBJ2-5, with 15 bases aligning to TRBD2. The CDR3 extends over 17 amino acids. V gave up 3 bases and J gave up 2 bases; unmatched junction bases: 4. Germline CDR1 SGHTA, CDR2 FQGNSA. CDR3 in DNA: TGTGCCAGCAGCTTGGGACTAGCGGGGGGAGGGCAAGAGACCCAGTACTTC. It yields the protein CASSLGLAGGGQETQYF. Looking up the rest from reference TRBV7-2 and TRBJ2-5 gives the full variable domain: GAGVSQSPSNKVTEKGKDVELRCDPISGHTALYWYRQSLGQGLEFLIYFQGNSAPDKSGLPSDRFSAERTGGSVSTLTIQRTQQEDSAVYLCASSLGLAGGGQETQYFGPGTRLLVL.

This chain uses TRBV5-1 with TRBJ2-1, with TRBD1 identical over 8 bases. The CDR3 has 15 residues. CDR1 SGHRS and CDR2 YFSETQ come from the germline V gene. After removal of 2 bases from V and 8 bases from J, the junction contained 9 bases not matched to a gene. The CDR3 region is CASSFQGAGWHEQFF. The DNA of the CDR3 is TGCGCCAGCAGCTTCCAGGGGGCTGGTTGGCATGAGCAGTTCTTC.

The chain couples TRBV29-1 to TRBJ1-2, with 8 bases matching TRBD1. After removal of 7 bases from V and 5 bases from J, the junction contained 3 bases not matched to a gene. In germline, CDR1 is SQVTM, CDR2 ANQGSEA. CDR3 size: 11 residues. The CDR3 coding sequence is TGCAGCGGAGGACAGGGTTATGGCTACACCTTC. Encoded protein: CSGGQGYGYTF.

CDR3 sequence (DNA): TGTGCCACCGCGGAGGACGACCAAGAGACCCAGTACTTC. Protein sequence: CATAEDDQETQYF. This chain uses TRBV24-1 with TRBJ2-5; a possible D gene is TRBD2 (5 bases). Germline loops: CDR1 KGHDR, CDR2 SFDVKD. V gave up 9 bases and J gave up 0 bases, with 10 bases separating them. The CDR3 covers 13 residues.

This clone was seen a single time. This chain connects TRBV28 to TRBJ2-2, with 7 bases fitting TRBD1. The germline CDR1 and CDR2 sequences are MDHEN and SYDVKM. The CDR3 is made up of 13 amino acids. Germline trimming cut 6 bases from V and 6 bases from J; bases unmatched to any gene: 4. CDR3 in amino acids: CASRIGGPGELFF. DNA of the CDR3: TGTGCCAGCAGAATAGGGGGCCCCGGGGAGCTGTTTTTT.

The CDR3 bases are TGTGCCAGCAGTTACGCGGGGGCTTACGGCTACACCTTC. It specifies CASSYAGAYGYTF. This rearrangement joins TRBV6-5 to TRBJ1-2; a weak D match, TRBD1 (6 bases). The CDR3 is made up of 13 amino acids. CDR1 and CDR2 (germline): MNHEY, SVGAGI. V lost 2 bases to trimming and J lost 8 bases, with 12 bases between them.

The rearrangement links TRBV3-1 (or the pseudogene TRBV3-2) to TRBJ2-2, with 8 bases aligning to TRBD1. The CDR3 is 16 amino acids. Per germline, CDR1 LGHDT and CDR2 YNNKEL (reference sequence). Germline trimming cut 1 base from V and 1 base from J; bases unmatched to any gene: 2. The chain's CDR3 is CASSQAGTGNTGELFF. The CDR3 DNA reads TGTGCCAGCAGCCAAGCCGGGACAGGGAACACCGGGGAGCTGTTTTTT.

This clone came up once. CDR3 region: CASSPSGLAIGSNTEAFF. In nucleotides, the CDR3 is TGTGCCAGCAGCCCGTCCGGCCTAGCTATAGGGAGTAACACTGAAGCTTTCTTT. The chain employs TRBV6-2 or TRBV6-3 and TRBJ1-1; D unresolved. Trimming took off 6 bases at V and 2 bases at J, with 25 bases between the two ends. The CDR3 loop spans 18 amino acids. Germline CDR1 MNHEY, CDR2 SVGEGT.

The CDR3 bases are TGCAGCGTTGAGGGACAGGGCAGGGTCCAAGAGACCCAGTACTTC. This codes for CSVEGQGRVQETQYF. The chain has TRBV29-1 and TRBJ2-5, with 9 positions matching TRBD1. This CDR3 is built from 15 residues. V shed 3 bases, J shed 1 base, and the junction held 6 bases outside the gene matches. Germline CDR1 reads SQVTM; CDR2 reads ANQGSEA.

CDR3 in DNA: TGCGCCAGCAGCCAAGGCGGAAGGGTCGGGATCACCGGGGAGCTGTTTTTT. Its protein product is CASSQGGRVGITGELFF. The chain carries TRBV4-1 and TRBJ2-2, with D perhaps TRBD2 (5 bases). The CDR3 has 17 residues. Trimming shortened V by 1 base and J by 4 bases, and 16 bases separated the two germline ends. Per germline, CDR1 MGHRA and CDR2 YSYEKL.